Below, 6 T cell receptor beta chains from the same sample are listed, as sequenced in a study of CD8 T cells in Susac syndrome. Random-hexamer reverse transcription was applied to roughly 0.45 to 1 ug RNA. Each CDR3 protein is one row after TCRdb ran MiXCR on the immunoSEQ multiplex PCR reads. Among roughly 67,000 distinct CDR3 sequences listed, roughly 94% were seen once. Material for sequencing was CD8+ T cells from PBMCs. These receptors originate from a human donor with multiple sclerosis.

The CDR3 loop reads CASSNWGLAPTGYNEQFF. For the CDR3, the DNA is TGCGCCAGCAGCAACTGGGGACTAGCCCCGACAGGCTACAATGAGCAGTTCTTC. J is TRBJ2-1 and V is TRBV5-1, with 9 positions matching TRBD2. This CDR3 spans 18 amino acids. The germline CDR1 and CDR2 sequences are SGHRS and YFSETQ. With V trimmed by 4 bases and J by 3 bases, 14 bases remained unmatched.

The chain joins TRBV2 to TRBJ1-2; 12 nucleotides align to TRBD1. The CDR3 loop spans 16 amino acids. V trimming: 6 bases; J trimming: 4 bases; junction bases outside the gene matches: 9. The germline V gene has CDR1 SNHLY and CDR2 FYNNEI. Here the CDR3 DNA reads TGTGCCAGCAGATCGGGACAGGGGGCCCGTTTCTATGGCTACACCTTC. It is translated as CASRSGQGARFYGYTF.

The V gene is TRBV19, the J gene TRBJ2-1, with TRBD2 matching over 8 bases. This CDR3 spans 15 amino acids. From germline, CDR1 is LNHDA and CDR2 SQIVND (reference sequence). The J segment lost 6 bases and the V segment lost 3 bases, leaving 7 bases of the junction unmatched. DNA for the CDR3: TGTGCCAGTAGTATGAGGCGGGAGGTTCGCAATGAGCAGTTCTTC. Protein: CASSMRREVRNEQFF.

The chain employs TRBV6-5 and TRBJ1-1; weak D call: TRBD1 (6 bases). The CDR3 covers 15 residues. V was trimmed by 0 bases and J by 2 bases, leaving 10 bases between them. Per the germline V gene, CDR1 is MNHEY and CDR2 is SVGAGI. The CDR3 nucleotides are TGTGCCAGCAGTTACTCGATGACAGGTAACACTGAAGCTTTCTTT. It specifies CASSYSMTGNTEAFF.

The CDR3 sequence is CASSTGPLDQYF. The CDR3 coding sequence is TGTGCCAGCAGCACCGGGCCTCTAGACCAGTACTTC. The J gene is TRBJ2-7, the V gene TRBV12-3 or TRBV12-4; D remains ambiguous. The CDR3 has 12 amino acids. Trimming left V 6 bases short and J 10 bases short, with 16 bases between.

V gene TRBV7-9 combines with J gene TRBJ2-3; TRBD1 agrees at 9 bases. Looked up from germline, CDR1 is SEHNR and CDR2 is FQNEAQ (reference sequence). The CDR3 contains 15 residues. With V trimmed by 8 bases and J by 4 bases, 10 bases remained unmatched. The DNA for the CDR3 is TGTGCCAGCGGACGAGGACAGGGGCAAGCAGATACGCAGTATTTT. Translating it yields CASGRGQGQADTQYF.